This T cell receptor beta chain was documented in a study of blood T cell repertoires in COVID-19. On the study more broadly: The origin of the acute and convalescent COVID-19 samples was the United States, Italy and Spain. PBMCs, B-cell-depleted T cells, or T cells provided the cDNA or gDNA that made up the material.

Between the trimmed V and J ends, which lost 4 bases and 6 bases, there was a span of 7 bases. From germline, CDR1 is MNHEY and CDR2 SVGEGT. The CDR3 consists of 12 residues. Source study methods: Scientists estimated how many nucleated cells there were by amplifying reference gene primers. The repertoire was sequenced with immunoSEQ multiplex PCR; TCRdb's copy has only in-frame clones and lacks some. The V and J calls and the clone size are those of that table, but D and trimming were determined from the DNA. The profile shows more than 200,000 clones, 70% to 90% of them singletons. The receptor's source is an elderly man with acute or convalescent COVID-19. Material: peripheral blood. This chain connects TRBV6-2 or TRBV6-3 to TRBJ1-5, with D possibly being TRBD1 (6 bases). The CDR3 nucleotides are TGTGCCAGCAGTTCAGGGGTTCAGCCCCAGCATTTT. Encoded protein: CASSSGVQPQHF.